The 8 T cell receptor beta chains presented below share a single source sample, sequenced in a study of radiotherapy plus CTLA-4 blockade in lung cancer. Clones were sequenced by immunoSEQ multiplex PCR, and TCRdb holds only the in-frame ones, with some missing. Of about 26,000 clones listed, over 70% are singletons. This specimen was peripheral blood, taken from a patient treated with radiotherapy plus ipilimumab. Receptors originate from a human donor with non-small cell lung cancer that progressed on radiotherapy plus ipilimumab.

The V gene is TRBV9, the J gene TRBJ2-1; 9 nucleotides match TRBD2. V lost 2 bases to trimming and J lost 8 bases; unmatched junction nucleotides: 8. Germline V CDR1 and CDR2: SGDLS, YYNGEE. CDR3 size: 15 residues. The CDR3 loop reads CASSVQAGGPDEQFF. Here the CDR3 DNA reads TGTGCCAGCAGCGTTCAGGCGGGGGGGCCCGATGAGCAGTTCTTC.

In its sample, this clone was seen a few times. This rearrangement joins TRBV29-1 to TRBJ2-7; tentative D call: TRBD2 (6 bases). CDR1 is SQVTM and CDR2 is ANQGSEA in the germline V gene. The CDR3 totals 13 residues. V was cut by 0 bases and J by 3 bases, with 9 bases left in between. Written as DNA, the CDR3 is TGCAGCGTTGAAGATGCGGGGAGCTACGAGCAGTACTTC. As protein: CSVEDAGSYEQYF.

The rearrangement uses TRBV18 and TRBJ2-7, with a weak D call TRBD1 (6 bases). CDR3 length: 15 amino acids. The V and J ends lost 3 bases and 6 bases respectively, with 18 bases between them. CDR1 KGHSH and CDR2 LQKENI come from the germline V gene. CDR3 loop: CASSPDSTVGREQYF. In DNA form, the CDR3 reads TGTGCCAGCTCACCGGACAGCACCGTTGGTCGCGAGCAGTACTTC.

The chain couples TRBV5-4 to TRBJ2-1, with 10 bases identical to TRBD2. The CDR3 extends over 13 amino acids. The germline gives CDR1 SGHNT, CDR2 YYREEE (reference sequence). V lost 3 bases and J lost 10; bases outside the gene matches: 4. For the CDR3, the DNA is TGTGCCAGCAGCTCCAGTAGCGGGAGGGAGCAGTTCTTC. Protein sequence: CASSSSSGREQFF.

The chain employs TRBV6-6 and TRBJ1-1, with D perhaps matching TRBD1 (6 bases). The V end lost 0 bases, the J end lost 11 bases, and 19 bases lay between the germline ends. Germline loops: CDR1 MNHNY, CDR2 SVGAGI (reference sequence). The CDR3 covers 15 residues. This chain's CDR3 is CASSYSRGQLFVAFF. The CDR3 nucleotides are TGTGCCAGCAGTTACTCGAGGGGACAATTGTTCGTGGCTTTCTTT.

The rearrangement joins TRBV11-2 to TRBJ2-1; the D gene is possibly TRBD1 (5 bases). In germline, CDR1 is SGHAT, CDR2 FQNNGV. Trimming pared 2 bases from V and 9 bases from J, leaving 17 bases between. This CDR3 has 15 amino acids. Here the CDR3 reads CASSLSAGLDGEQFF. As DNA, the CDR3 is TGTGCCAGCAGCTTAAGTGCAGGGCTCGATGGTGAGCAGTTCTTC.

The chain carries TRBV10-2 and TRBJ1-6; possible D gene TRBD1, 5 bases. CDR1 WSHSY and CDR2 SAAADI come from the germline V gene. The CDR3 is made up of 14 amino acids. Deletions cut 2 bases from V and 8 bases from J, with 10 bases between. CDR3 DNA sequence: TGCGCCAGCAGTGAGAGGGGTATGGATTCACCCCTCCACTTT. This sequence encodes CASSERGMDSPLHF.

The rearrangement uses TRBV4-1 and TRBJ1-6; D not resolved. The CDR3 is made up of 15 amino acids. Trimming cost V 6 bases and J 3 bases, with 12 bases left between them. Germline CDR1 reads MGHRA; CDR2 reads YSYEKL. The DNA of the CDR3 is TGCGCCAGCAGGCCAACGGACGTCTATAATTCACCCCTCCACTTT. As protein: CASRPTDVYNSPLHF.